Detailed here is one T cell receptor beta chain. The source of the sample is a study of blood T cell repertoires in COVID-19. The germline gives CDR1 LGHNA, CDR2 YNFKEQ. CDR3 length: 18 amino acids. V lost 0 bases to trimming and J lost 1 base, with 15 bases between them. Generated by immunoSEQ multiplex PCR, the TCRdb table keeps only in-frame clones and is missing some. This table has more than 250,000 clones, 80% to 90% appearing once. Material for sequencing was peripheral blood. This TCR was sampled from a man aged 50-60 years with active or convalescent COVID-19. The chain uses TRBV4-2 and TRBJ2-2, with a possible D match to TRBD2 (6 bases). CDR3 in amino acids: CASSQEGAGSGNTGELFF. The CDR3 DNA reads as TGTGCCAGCAGCCAAGAAGGTGCGGGTAGCGGGAACACCGGGGAGCTGTTTTTT.